This is a list of T cell receptor beta chains from one sample in a study of T cell repertoires in cytomegalovirus infection. In TCRdb, the reads were re-called with MiXCR into one record per CDR3 protein. The sample includes about 500,000 distinct CDR3 sequences, roughly a third of them seen just once. These receptors are not linked to any known antigen. Sequences were derived from cultured PBMCs, sampled from culture after CMV antigen stimulation. Every receptor here comes from a human donor in good health (CMV status not recorded). Some clones in this sample may be carry-over from other donors' samples. Both conserved end residues are part of each CDR3. The D gene is left open where the match is weak. Clone size, where shown, is once, few, many, or a class for clones that have expanded.

size,V,J,D,DNA,CDR3
NA,TRBV7-9,TRBJ2-7,TRBD2,TGTGCCAGCAGCCAAACCGTACGAGGGACTAGGAGCGAGCAGTACTTC,CASSQTVRGTRSEQYF
few,TRBV6-2/TRBV6-3,TRBJ1-2,NA,TGTGCCAGCAGTTACTCGACGGTGGGACATATCATTTATGGCTACACCTTC,CASSYSTVGHIIYGYTF
few,TRBV6-2/TRBV6-3,TRBJ2-7,NA,TGTGCCAGCAGTCGGGGCTCGTCCTACGAGCAGTACTTC,CASSRGSSYEQYF
NA,TRBV20-1,TRBJ2-2,NA,TGCAGTGCTAGAGTTGGGACACTTAACACCGGGGAGCTGTTTTTT,CSARVGTLNTGELFF
few,TRBV7-7,TRBJ2-3,NA,TGTGCCAGCAGCTTAGGGCCCACCCGCACAGATACGCAGTATTTT,CASSLGPTRTDTQYF
NA,TRBV7-2,TRBJ2-1,NA,TGTGCCAGCAGGGACAAGCACTACAATGAGCAGTTCTTC,CASRDKHYNEQFF
NA,TRBV24-1,TRBJ1-4,NA,TGTGCCACCAGTGATTATGGGGAAAAACTGTTTTTT,CATSDYGEKLFF
few,TRBV7-2,TRBJ1-6,TRBD1,TGTGCCAGCAGCCCCTTGGGACAGCCGCGTTCACCCCTCCACTTT,CASSPLGQPRSPLHF
NA,TRBV7-8,TRBJ2-1,TRBD2,TGTGCCAGCAGCTTTGCCGGGACTAGCGTTGACGAGCAGTTCTTC,CASSFAGTSVDEQFF
few,TRBV28,TRBJ1-1,NA,TGTGCCAGCAGTGCCCCTAGCAGGGCTTTCACTGAAGCTTTCTTT,CASSAPSRAFTEAFF
NA,TRBV6-8,TRBJ2-2,TRBD2,TGTGCCAGCAGCCCGTCCGGGACTAGCACTCCCGGGGAGCTGTTTTTT,CASSPSGTSTPGELFF
few,TRBV7-9,TRBJ2-1,NA,TGTGCCAGCAGCAAACAAATGGGCCAGGATGAGCAGTTCTTC,CASSKQMGQDEQFF
many,TRBV7-2,TRBJ2-2,NA,TGTGCCAGCAGCTTAGTCATCCGGGGAGGGGAGCTGTTTTTT,CASSLVIRGGELFF
few,TRBV11-3,TRBJ2-1,TRBD2,TGTGCCAGCAGCTTAGCCACCGGACTAGCGGTGATCTACAATGAGCAGTTCTTC,CASSLATGLAVIYNEQFF
NA,TRBV27,TRBJ2-2,NA,TGTGCCAGCAGTTCGAACAAAAACACCGGGGAGCTGTTTTTT,CASSSNKNTGELFF
many,TRBV7-6,TRBJ2-5,TRBD2,TGTGCCAGCAGCGTAACTAGCGGGAGACGAGAGACCCAGTACTTC,CASSVTSGRRETQYF
NA,TRBV5-1,TRBJ1-1,NA,TGCGCCAGCAGCTTCCTCCAGGGGATGGGCACTGAAGCTTTCTTT,CASSFLQGMGTEAFF
NA,TRBV5-4,TRBJ2-7,TRBD2,TGTGCCAGCAGCTTGGCCCAGGGGAAGGCCGGGACTAGCGGGAGGGCCCTCTACGAGCAGTACTTC,CASSLAQGKAGTSGRALYEQYF
NA,TRBV15,TRBJ2-5,NA,TGTGCCACCAGCAGAGATTTGGCAGAAGAGACCCAGTACTTC,CATSRDLAEETQYF
once,TRBV11-2,TRBJ2-3,NA,TGTGCCAGCAGCTTAGGAAGGGTAGACACCCGCACAGATACGCAGTATTTT,CASSLGRVDTRTDTQYF
NA,TRBV27,TRBJ2-7,NA,TGTGCCAGCAGTTGGGGGCAGGGGATTGGCGAGCAGTACTTC,CASSWGQGIGEQYF
once,TRBV5-1,TRBJ2-3,NA,TGCGCCAGCAGCGACGTGGCGGACACAGATACGCAGTATTTT,CASSDVADTDTQYF
NA,TRBV12-3/TRBV12-4,TRBJ1-2,NA,TGTGCCAGCAGTTACCCAGGGACAAATGGCTACACCTTC,CASSYPGTNGYTF
few,TRBV27,TRBJ2-1,TRBD2,TGTGCCAGCAGGCGACTAGCGGGCCCCTACAATGAGCAGTTCTTC,CASRRLAGPYNEQFF
NA,TRBV19,TRBJ2-7,NA,TGTGCCAGTAGTCCCGGGTCACAGATATACTCCTACGAGCAGTACTTC,CASSPGSQIYSYEQYF
NA,TRBV28,TRBJ1-6,NA,TGTGCCAGCAGCCCTTCACCCCTCCACTTT,CASSPSPLHF
NA,TRBV10-3,TRBJ1-3,NA,TGTGCCATCACCGAGGTAGACTCTGGAAACACCATATATTTT,CAITEVDSGNTIYF
NA,TRBV6-6,TRBJ2-5,TRBD2,TGTGCCAGCACCCTGAGGGGTCTAGCGGGAGTTGAAGAGACCCAGTACTTC,CASTLRGLAGVEETQYF
few,TRBV7-6,TRBJ2-2,NA,TGTGCCAGCAGCTGGGACACCGGGGAGCTGTTTTTT,CASSWDTGELFF
many,TRBV7-2,TRBJ1-6,NA,TGTGCCAGCAGCGGATATAATTCACCCCTCCACTTT,CASSGYNSPLHF
NA,TRBV7-2,TRBJ2-3,TRBD2,TGTGCCAGCAGCGCAACTAGCGGGAGGGGCACAGATACGCAGTATTTT,CASSATSGRGTDTQYF
many,TRBV7-2,TRBJ2-1,NA,TGTGCCAGCAGCTTAGCCGGTGCCCCGGGTGTCGACAATGAGCAGTTCTTC,CASSLAGAPGVDNEQFF
NA,TRBV6-6,TRBJ1-3,NA,TGTGCCAGCAGTTACACAGAGGGATTAGGAAACACCATATATTTT,CASSYTEGLGNTIYF
once,TRBV6-2/TRBV6-3,TRBJ2-1,TRBD2,TGTGCCAGCAGTTCTACGACTAGCGGGACTCATGAGCAGTTCTTC,CASSSTTSGTHEQFF
few,TRBV24-1,TRBJ1-5,NA,TGTGCCACCAGTGACCGGGACACTCAGCCCCAGCATTTT,CATSDRDTQPQHF
NA,TRBV7-4,TRBJ1-1,NA,TGTGCCAGCAGCTTATCCGGGCTTACGAACACTGAAGCTTTCTTT,CASSLSGLTNTEAFF
NA,TRBV5-4,TRBJ2-1,TRBD2,TGTGCCAGCAGCTTGGGGGCGGGAGGGCCGCGGAATGAGCAGTTCTTC,CASSLGAGGPRNEQFF
NA,TRBV29-1,TRBJ2-5,NA,TGCAGCGTTTCGCGTTGGGGAAACTCGAAAGAGACCCAGTACTTC,CSVSRWGNSKETQYF
once,TRBV27,TRBJ2-1,NA,TGTGCCAGCAGTTTAGGGGTGTACTACGAGCAGTTCTTC,CASSLGVYYEQFF
NA,TRBV6-5,TRBJ2-3,NA,TGTGCCAGCAGGCGACAACTCACAGATACGCAGTATTTT,CASRRQLTDTQYF
once,TRBV6-5,TRBJ2-1,TRBD2,TGTGCCAGCAGCTCACTTGGGGGGGACGATGAGCAGTTCTTC,CASSSLGGDDEQFF
many,TRBV7-2,TRBJ2-1,TRBD2,TGTGCCAGCAGCAAGACTAGCGGGAATGAGCAGTTCTTC,CASSKTSGNEQFF
NA,TRBV7-2,TRBJ2-2,NA,TGTGCCGCACCAGAGGGGCCTTCAAACACCGGGGAGCTGTTTTTT,CAAPEGPSNTGELFF
NA,TRBV12-3/TRBV12-4,TRBJ1-5,NA,TGTGCCAGCAGTTTAAAGCTTCGCGGGCAGCCCCAGCATTTT,CASSLKLRGQPQHF
many,TRBV7-2,TRBJ2-1,NA,TGTGCCAGCAGCTCCCTCATATTGAATGAGCAGTTCTTC,CASSSLILNEQFF